The clone carrying this T cell receptor beta chain has a handful of counts. CDR3 length: 15 amino acids. J was trimmed by 7 bases and V by 6 bases; bases with no gene match: 12. Germline assignment: CDR1 MNHEY and CDR2 SVGEGT. Time point described: patch test 1, 2 weeks after DPC sensitization. The treatment here: therapeutic diphenylcyclopropenone sensitization with weekly scalp DPC. Each cDNA molecule in the library carried unique molecular identifiers. Via MiXCR, TCRdb re-called the RACE reads, giving one row per CDR3 protein. The sample lists fewer than 500,000 distinct CDR3 sequences, approximately 4.4% seen once, with under 3% in the top ten. This specimen belongs to a study of human T cells and chemical hapten exposure. On the study more broadly: Patch tests put 0.01% DPC on the upper back, read at 6 days. TCR yields differed between samples (mainly from small differences in pooled library volume).

The chain couples TRBV6-2 or TRBV6-3 to TRBJ2-5; 9 nucleotides align to TRBD1. This receptor was identified in a woman aged 50 to 60 with alopecia areata. Some clones in this sample may be carry-over from other donors' samples. The sample consisted of whole blood, taken in connection with sensitization to the hapten diphenylcyclopropenone (DPC). CDR3 bases: TGTGCCAGCAGCAAACGACAGGGGGGACTGCGGACCCAGTACTTC. Its protein product is CASSKRQGGLRTQYF.